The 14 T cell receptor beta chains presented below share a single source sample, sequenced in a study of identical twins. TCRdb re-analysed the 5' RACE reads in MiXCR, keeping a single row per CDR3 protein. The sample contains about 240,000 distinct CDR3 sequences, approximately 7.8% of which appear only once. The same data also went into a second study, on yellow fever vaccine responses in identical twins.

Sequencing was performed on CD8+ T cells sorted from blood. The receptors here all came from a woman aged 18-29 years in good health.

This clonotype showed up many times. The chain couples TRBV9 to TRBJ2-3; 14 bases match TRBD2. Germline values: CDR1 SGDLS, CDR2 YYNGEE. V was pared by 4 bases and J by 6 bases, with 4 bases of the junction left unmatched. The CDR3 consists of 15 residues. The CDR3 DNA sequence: TGTGCCAGCAGCCCCGGGACTAGCGGGAGTGATACGCAGTATTTT. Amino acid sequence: CASSPGTSGSDTQYF. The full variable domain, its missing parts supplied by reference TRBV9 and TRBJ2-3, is DSGVTQTPKHLITATGQRVTLRCSPRSGDLSVYWYQQSLDQGLQFLIQYYNGEERAKGNILERFSAQQFPDLHSELNLSSLELGDSALYFCASSPGTSGSDTQYFGPGTRLTVL.

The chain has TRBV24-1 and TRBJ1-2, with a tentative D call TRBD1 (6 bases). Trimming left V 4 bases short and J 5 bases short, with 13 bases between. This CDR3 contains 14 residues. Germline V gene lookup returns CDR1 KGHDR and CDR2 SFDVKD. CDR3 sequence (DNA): TGTGCCACCAGTGAGCCAACAGGGAGGTATGGCTACACCTTC. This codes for CATSEPTGRYGYTF.

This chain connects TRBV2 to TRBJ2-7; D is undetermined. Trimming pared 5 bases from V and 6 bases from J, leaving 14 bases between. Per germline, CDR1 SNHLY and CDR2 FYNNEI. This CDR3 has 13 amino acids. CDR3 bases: TGTGCCAGCAGTCCCGGGCCCCCCGGCGAGCAGTACTTC. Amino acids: CASSPGPPGEQYF.

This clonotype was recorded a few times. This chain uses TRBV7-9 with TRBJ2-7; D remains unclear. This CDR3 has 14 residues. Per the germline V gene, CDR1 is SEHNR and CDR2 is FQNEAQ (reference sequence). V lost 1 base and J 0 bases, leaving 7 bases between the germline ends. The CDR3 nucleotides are TGTGCCAGCAGCTTAGACGGAGTCTCCTACGAGCAGTACGTC. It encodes CASSLDGVSYEQYV.

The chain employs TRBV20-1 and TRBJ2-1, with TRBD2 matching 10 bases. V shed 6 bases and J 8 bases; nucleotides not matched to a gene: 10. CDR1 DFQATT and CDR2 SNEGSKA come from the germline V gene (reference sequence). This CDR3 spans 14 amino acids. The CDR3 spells CSASPSGGVYEQFF. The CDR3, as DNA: TGCAGTGCAAGCCCCAGCGGGGGGGTCTATGAGCAGTTCTTC.

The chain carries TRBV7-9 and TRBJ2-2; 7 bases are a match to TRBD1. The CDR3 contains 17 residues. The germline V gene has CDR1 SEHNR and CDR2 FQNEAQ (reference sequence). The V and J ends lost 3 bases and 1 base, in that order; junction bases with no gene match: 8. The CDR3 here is CASSFYPGQKNTGELFF. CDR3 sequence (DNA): TGTGCCAGCAGCTTCTACCCGGGACAGAAGAACACCGGGGAGCTGTTTTTT.

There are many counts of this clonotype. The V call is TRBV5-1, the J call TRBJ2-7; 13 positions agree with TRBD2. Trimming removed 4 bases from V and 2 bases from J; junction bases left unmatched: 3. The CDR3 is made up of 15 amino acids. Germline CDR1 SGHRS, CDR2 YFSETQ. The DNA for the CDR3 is TGCGCCAGCAGCCCGGGACTAGCGGGGACCTACGAGCAGTACGTC. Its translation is CASSPGLAGTYEQYV.

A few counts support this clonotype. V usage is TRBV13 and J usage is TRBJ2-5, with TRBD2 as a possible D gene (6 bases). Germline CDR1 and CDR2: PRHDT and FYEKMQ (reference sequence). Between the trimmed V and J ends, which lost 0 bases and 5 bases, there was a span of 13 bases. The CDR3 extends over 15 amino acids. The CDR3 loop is CASSLGQGAGETQYF. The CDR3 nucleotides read TGTGCCAGCAGCTTAGGCCAAGGGGCGGGGGAGACCCAGTACTTC.

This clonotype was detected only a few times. The CDR3, as DNA: TGTGCCATCAGTGGATTGGAGACCGGGACAGGGGGCTCCGGGGAGCTGTTTTTT. This translates into CAISGLETGTGGSGELFF. The chain uses TRBV10-3 and TRBJ2-2, with 12 bases lining up with TRBD1. V gave up 4 bases and J gave up 6 bases; unmatched junction bases: 12. This CDR3 spans 18 amino acids. Germline values: CDR1 ENHRY, CDR2 SYGVKD.

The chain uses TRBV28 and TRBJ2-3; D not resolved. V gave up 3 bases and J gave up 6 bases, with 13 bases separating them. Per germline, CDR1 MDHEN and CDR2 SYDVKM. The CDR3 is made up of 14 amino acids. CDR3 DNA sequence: TGTGCCAGCAGTTTCCCGCTTCCGGAGGATACGCAGTATTTT. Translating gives CASSFPLPEDTQYF.

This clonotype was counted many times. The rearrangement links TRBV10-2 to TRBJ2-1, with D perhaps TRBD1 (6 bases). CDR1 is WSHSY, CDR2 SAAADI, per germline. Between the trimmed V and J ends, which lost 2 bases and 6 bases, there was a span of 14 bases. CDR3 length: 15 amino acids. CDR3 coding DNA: TGCGCCAGCAGTGAGCAGGGGAACAGCCCCAATGAGCAGTTCTTC. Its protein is CASSEQGNSPNEQFF.

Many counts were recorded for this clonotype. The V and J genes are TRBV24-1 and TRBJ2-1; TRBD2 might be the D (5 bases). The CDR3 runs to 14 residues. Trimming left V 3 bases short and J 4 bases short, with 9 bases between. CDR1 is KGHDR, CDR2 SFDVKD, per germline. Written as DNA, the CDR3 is TGTGCCACCAGTGATACGGGGAGTTACAATGAGCAGTTCTTC. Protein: CATSDTGSYNEQFF.

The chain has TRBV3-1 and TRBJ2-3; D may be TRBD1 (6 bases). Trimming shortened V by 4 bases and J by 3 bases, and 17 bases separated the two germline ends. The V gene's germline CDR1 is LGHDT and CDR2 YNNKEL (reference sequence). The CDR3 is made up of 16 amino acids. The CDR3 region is CASSRKILRGTDTQYF. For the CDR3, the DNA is TGTGCCAGCAGCCGCAAAATTTTGAGGGGGACAGATACGCAGTATTTT.

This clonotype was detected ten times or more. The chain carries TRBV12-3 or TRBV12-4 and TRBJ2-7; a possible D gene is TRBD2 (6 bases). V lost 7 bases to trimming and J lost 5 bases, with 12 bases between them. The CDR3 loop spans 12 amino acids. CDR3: CASMGLAHEQYF. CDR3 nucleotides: TGTGCCAGCATGGGACTTGCCCACGAGCAGTACTTC.